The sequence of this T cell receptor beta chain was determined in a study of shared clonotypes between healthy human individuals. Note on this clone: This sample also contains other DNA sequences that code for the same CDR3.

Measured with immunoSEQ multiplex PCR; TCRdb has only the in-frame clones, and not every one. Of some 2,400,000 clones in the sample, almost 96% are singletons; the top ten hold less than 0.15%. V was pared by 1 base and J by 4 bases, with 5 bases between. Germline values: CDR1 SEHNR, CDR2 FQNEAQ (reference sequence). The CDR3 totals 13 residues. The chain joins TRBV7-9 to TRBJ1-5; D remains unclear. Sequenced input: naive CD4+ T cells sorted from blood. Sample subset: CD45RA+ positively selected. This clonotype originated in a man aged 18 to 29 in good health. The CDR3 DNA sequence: TGTGCCAGCAGCTTAGATTCTAATCAGCCCCAGCATTTT. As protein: CASSLDSNQPQHF.